This T cell receptor beta chain appears in the sequencing data of a study of cytomegalovirus exposure and HLA in healthy donors. Regarding the study as a whole: In a later analysis, fewer than 20,000 TCR beta sequences were associated with HLA alleles at 0.05 false discovery rate.

The PCR ran on 60 Vbeta and 13 Jbeta primers. This table comes from immunoSEQ multiplex PCR, and its TCRdb copy is limited to in-frame clones, with some not included. In the table there are almost 200,000 clones, over 75% of which are singletons. Worth noting for this clone: Its specificity is not known.

The CDR3 extends over 15 amino acids. Trimming cost V 5 bases and J 0 bases, with 14 bases left between them. Germline CDR1 reads SEHNR; CDR2 reads FQNEAQ (reference sequence). J is TRBJ2-7 and V is TRBV7-9; tentative D call: TRBD2 (5 bases). This TCR came from a woman aged 45-65 years in good health and CMV-seronegative. The sample consisted of PBMCs. The CDR3 sequence: CASSQPTRNSYEQYF. CDR3 sequence (DNA): TGTGCCAGCAGCCAACCTACTAGGAACTCCTACGAGCAGTACTTC.